The 32 T cell receptor beta chains reported below all come from one sample, sequenced in a study of CD8 T cells in ankylosing spondylitis. TCRdb called the 5' RACE reads again in MiXCR, with one record for every CDR3 protein. The table lists under 400,000 distinct CDR3 sequences, 9.5% to 13% of them singletons. The specimen was blood, either unsorted or a sorted T cell fraction (not recorded which). The origin of the receptors is a female donor with ankylosing spondylitis or in good health (not recorded which).

The chain links TRBV6-2 or TRBV6-3 to TRBJ2-1; the match to TRBD2 covers 7 bases. CDR3 size: 14 residues. Germline V gives CDR1 MNHEY, CDR2 SVGEGT. V lost 7 bases to trimming and J lost 6 bases; unmatched junction nucleotides: 9. The CDR3 DNA follows: TGTGCCAGCACCACAAGGAGGGAGGGCAATGAGCAGTTCTTC. Translating it yields CASTTRREGNEQFF.

This clonotype was seen repeatedly, ten times or more. V is TRBV7-2 and J is TRBJ2-3; perhaps TRBD2 as D (6 bases). The CDR3 runs to 15 residues. Trimming pared 5 bases from V and 0 bases from J, leaving 12 bases between. The germline V gene encodes CDR1 SGHTA and CDR2 FQGNSA. The CDR3 DNA follows: TGTGCCAGCAGCCCCGGACTATCTAGCACAGATACGCAGTATTTT. Translated: CASSPGLSSTDTQYF.

The V call is TRBV21-1, the J call TRBJ2-2; TRBD1 is the table's D call, not checked against the DNA. TRBV21-1 is a known pseudogene. This CDR3 has 14 residues. In DNA form, the CDR3 reads TGTGCCAGCGGCGGGACAGGGGTCACCGGGGAGCTGTTTTTT. Its translation is CASGGTGVTGELFF.

This clonotype was observed many times. The chain employs TRBV20-1 and TRBJ2-1; 11 bases are a match to TRBD2. From germline, CDR1 is DFQATT and CDR2 SNEGSKA (reference sequence). The CDR3 spans 16 residues. V was clipped by 3 bases and J by 4 bases; unmatched bases: 8. The CDR3 DNA reads as TGCAGTGCTAGCCCCGATAGGACTAGCGGGTACAATGAGCAGTTCTTC. This translates into CSASPDRTSGYNEQFF.

The table lists this clonotype with a few counts. This chain links TRBV5-1 with TRBJ2-1; D is unresolved. The germline CDR1 and CDR2 sequences are SGHRS and YFSETQ. The V gene lost 3 bases and the J gene lost 6 bases, with 4 bases spanning the gap. The CDR3 has 11 amino acids. The CDR3 spells CASSYSNEQFF. For the CDR3, the DNA is TGCGCCAGCAGCTATTCCAATGAGCAGTTCTTC.

The rearrangement uses TRBV18 and TRBJ1-1; D ambiguous. Looked up from germline, CDR1 is KGHSH and CDR2 is LQKENI. The V end was cut by 3 bases, the J end by 5 bases, with 10 bases between. The CDR3 sequence is 13 residues long. The CDR3 here is CASSPQRETEAFF. The CDR3, as DNA: TGTGCCAGCTCACCCCAGAGGGAAACTGAAGCTTTCTTT. The full variable domain, its missing parts supplied by reference TRBV18 and TRBJ1-1, is NAGVMQNPRHLVRRRGQEARLRCSPMKGHSHVYWYRQLPEEGLKFMVYLQKENIIDESGMPKERFSAEFPKEGPSILRIQQVVRGDSAAYFCASSPQRETEAFFGQGTRLTVV.

The table lists this clonotype with many counts. V usage is TRBV5-6 and J usage is TRBJ1-3; no clear D. This CDR3 region has 17 residues. V was trimmed by 4 bases and J by 0 bases, leaving 17 bases between them. CDR1 and CDR2 from the germline V gene are SGHDT and YYEEEE. CDR3 residues: CASSLQLDAPSGNTIYF. The CDR3 DNA follows: TGTGCCAGCAGCCTACAACTGGACGCTCCCTCTGGAAACACCATATATTTT.

This clonotype was seen ten or more times. V is TRBV20-1 and J is TRBJ2-7, with 11 bases that match TRBD1. The CDR3 length is 16 residues. V was clipped by 2 bases and J by 0 bases; unmatched bases: 6. In germline, CDR1 is DFQATT, CDR2 SNEGSKA (reference sequence). The CDR3 here is CSARSRTGGLSYEQYF. The CDR3 DNA is TGCAGTGCTAGATCCCGGACAGGGGGCCTCTCCTACGAGCAGTACTTC.

J is TRBJ2-2 and V is TRBV12-3 or TRBV12-4; no clear D gene. This CDR3 region has 13 residues. V was trimmed by 8 bases and J by 0 bases, leaving 7 bases between them. Written as DNA, the CDR3 is TGTGCCAGCTGTTATCCGAACACCGGGGAGCTGTTTTTT. This translates into CASCYPNTGELFF.

This clonotype showed up many times. V is TRBV20-1 and J is TRBJ2-1, with 12 nucleotides matching TRBD2. The trim removed 6 bases at V and 2 bases at J, leaving 5 bases unmatched. The CDR3 is 15 residues long. Germline CDR1 reads DFQATT; CDR2 reads SNEGSKA (reference sequence). CDR3 residues: CSARASGRAYNEQFF. CDR3 nucleotides: TGCAGTGCGCGAGCTAGCGGGAGGGCCTACAATGAGCAGTTCTTC.

This clonotype was observed a few times. The CDR3 loop reads CASSFRPTANVLTF. The CDR3 DNA reads TGTGCCAGCTCCTTCCGGCCTACTGCCAACGTCCTGACTTTC. The chain combines TRBV28 with TRBJ2-6, with D uncertain. Germline V CDR1 and CDR2: MDHEN, SYDVKM. CDR3 length: 14 amino acids. V gave up 8 bases and J gave up 7 bases, with 15 bases separating them. The whole variable domain, filled in from reference TRBV28 and TRBJ2-6, reads DVKVTQSSRYLVKRTGEKVFLECVQDMDHENMFWYRQDPGLGLRLIYFSYDVKMKEKGDIPEGYSVSREKKERFSLILESASTNQTSMYLCASSFRPTANVLTFGAGSRLTVL.

In this sample, this clonotype turned up a few times. V usage is TRBV4-2 and J usage is TRBJ2-6; D not resolved. Looked up from germline, CDR1 is LGHNA and CDR2 is YNFKEQ. Trimming took off 0 bases at V and 0 bases at J, with 9 bases between the two ends. The CDR3 covers 17 residues. CDR3 sequence (DNA): TGTGCCAGCAGCCAAGATGCTAGGTTCTCTGGGGCCAACGTCCTGACTTTC. Translating it yields CASSQDARFSGANVLTF.

This clonotype was seen a handful of times. The CDR3 DNA reads TGTGCCAGCAGCCAAGAAGGGCGCGGTCGACGGGGAGACGCTTTCTTT. Its translation is CASSQEGRGRRGDAFF. V and J are TRBV3-1 and TRBJ1-1; D is ambiguous. V lost 0 bases to trimming and J lost 11 bases, with 22 bases between them. The CDR3 contains 16 residues. Germline V gives CDR1 LGHDT, CDR2 YNNKEL (reference sequence).

This clonotype has a count of ten or more. The chain links TRBV20-1 to TRBJ1-2; 7 nucleotides match TRBD1. CDR3 length equals 14 residues. CDR1 is DFQATT, CDR2 SNEGSKA, per germline (reference sequence). With 0 bases clipped from V and 8 bases from J, the junction kept 9 bases outside the gene matches. The CDR3 DNA is TGCAGTGCTAGAGAGACAGGGCTCTTCTGGGGCTACACCTTC. It is translated as CSARETGLFWGYTF.

This clonotype has a count of ten or more. The chain joins TRBV6-5 to TRBJ1-1, with a possible D match to TRBD1 (5 bases). Germline assignment: CDR1 MNHEY and CDR2 SVGAGI. Trimming cost V 1 base and J 1 base, with 10 bases left between them. The CDR3 length is 15 residues. In nucleotides, the CDR3 is TGTGCCAGCAGTTACTATCTGGGGCAGAACACTGAAGCTTTCTTT. Its protein product is CASSYYLGQNTEAFF.

Comment on this clonotype: A single base separates this from a much larger clone, so it may be a read error. V usage is TRBV11-2 and J usage is TRBJ2-1; 7 bases are a match to TRBD1. The V and J ends lost 4 bases and 8 bases, in that order; junction bases with no gene match: 14. This CDR3 contains 16 residues. From germline, CDR1 is SGHAT and CDR2 FQNNGV. The CDR3 nucleotides are TGTGCCAGCAGCTCAGCCGGGACAGTGGATAGGGATGAGCAGTTCTTC. Its protein is CASSSAGTVDRDEQFF.

Of note for this clonotype: Just one base apart from a much larger clone, this may be a read error. The V and J genes are TRBV5-1 and TRBJ2-7; the match to TRBD2 covers 11 bases. The V segment lost 0 bases and the J segment 2 bases; nucleotides outside the gene matches: 4. Germline assignment: CDR1 SGHRS and CDR2 YFSETQ. CDR3 length: 16 amino acids. DNA for the CDR3: TGCGCCAGCAGCTTGGTACGTAGCGGGGGGGCCTACGAGCAGTACTTC. Translating gives CASSLVRSGGAYEQYF.

A word on this clonotype: This could be a read error, since a much larger clone is one nucleotide away. The chain employs TRBV12-3 or TRBV12-4 and TRBJ2-1; 11 positions agree with TRBD2. The CDR3 is 18 amino acids. CDR3 protein: CASTLAPSGGQYFDEQFF. CDR3 nucleotide sequence: TGTGCCAGCACTTTAGCCCCTAGCGGGGGGCAATACTTTGATGAGCAGTTCTTC.

This clonotype was seen a handful of times. The chain joins TRBV7-8 to TRBJ2-1; 12 nucleotides line up with TRBD2. The germline CDR1 and CDR2 sequences are SGHVS and FQNEAQ. Trimming at V came to 5 bases and at J to 7 bases, leaving 9 bases not matched to a gene. This CDR3 region has 16 residues. CDR3 loop: CASSEPGLAGKNEQFF. The CDR3, as DNA: TGTGCCAGCAGCGAACCGGGACTAGCGGGCAAGAATGAGCAGTTCTTC.

In this sample, this clonotype turned up once. The chain uses TRBV10-1 and TRBJ2-5; TRBD2 matches 9 bases. The J segment lost 9 bases and the V segment lost 6 bases, leaving 5 bases of the junction unmatched. CDR3 length: 12 residues. The germline V gene has CDR1 WNHNN and CDR2 SYGVQD (reference sequence). The CDR3 is CASSGSGSSQYF. In DNA, the CDR3 is TGCGCCAGCAGCGGTAGCGGGAGTTCCCAGTACTTC.

This clonotype showed up many times. V usage is TRBV20-1 and J usage is TRBJ2-1, with 10 bases that match TRBD2. Germline loops: CDR1 DFQATT, CDR2 SNEGSKA (reference sequence). V lost 4 bases, J lost 7 bases, and 22 bases stayed unmatched. The CDR3 is 19 amino acids. CDR3 in amino acids: CSATVSGRAPSEHLNEQFF. In DNA, the CDR3 is TGCAGTGCTACAGTAAGCGGGAGGGCCCCATCGGAGCACTTAAATGAGCAGTTCTTC.

This clonotype showed up just a few times. The chain recombines TRBV20-1 with TRBJ2-7; 8 bases are shared with TRBD2. Germline V gene lookup returns CDR1 DFQATT and CDR2 SNEGSKA (reference sequence). V lost 0 bases to trimming and J lost 0 bases; unmatched junction nucleotides: 10. CDR3 size: 17 residues. The chain's CDR3 is CSARDLYGGVPSYEQYF. The CDR3 nucleotides read TGCAGTGCTAGAGATTTGTACGGGGGGGTACCCTCCTACGAGCAGTACTTC.

This clonotype came up many times. The chain joins TRBV28 to TRBJ2-5; unclear D gene. Germline CDR1 and CDR2: MDHEN and SYDVKM. This CDR3 region has 14 residues. V was pared by 6 bases and J by 5 bases, with 16 bases between. In DNA, the CDR3 is TGTGCCAGCAGAGATGAGTCCTCAGGCGAGACCCAGTACTTC. Residues: CASRDESSGETQYF.

The table lists this clonotype with many counts. The rearrangement joins TRBV6-2 or TRBV6-3 to TRBJ1-5; D is unresolved. V gave up 7 bases and J gave up 5 bases, with 12 bases separating them. Germline CDR1 MNHEY, CDR2 SVGEGT. The CDR3 is made up of 13 amino acids. The CDR3 region has the DNA TGTGCCAGCACCGAGGAGTACCATCAGCCCCAGCATTTT. The encoded protein is CASTEEYHQPQHF.

As regards this clonotype: Possible read error: a much larger clone is one base away. The chain couples TRBV28 to TRBJ2-5, with 12 bases aligning to TRBD2. In germline, CDR1 is MDHEN, CDR2 SYDVKM. The CDR3 runs 14 residues. Germline trimming cut 8 bases from V and 4 bases from J; bases unmatched to any gene: 5. CDR3 residues: CASRSTSGRETQYF. CDR3 nucleotide sequence: TGTGCCAGCCGTTCGACTAGCGGGAGAGAGACCCAGTACTTC.

The chain carries TRBV11-1 and TRBJ1-1; D is unresolved. The germline V and J ends were trimmed by 3 bases and 4 bases, with 24 bases remaining between them. The CDR3 is made up of 18 amino acids. CDR1 and CDR2 (germline): SGHAT, FQDESV (reference sequence). This CDR3 reads CASSFNTGLKKGGTEAFF. CDR3 nucleotide sequence: TGTGCCAGCAGCTTTAACACGGGGTTGAAGAAGGGAGGCACTGAAGCTTTCTTT.

This rearrangement joins TRBV14 to TRBJ2-5; the D is unclear. V was trimmed by 6 bases and J by 6 bases, leaving 14 bases between them. The germline CDR1 and CDR2 sequences are SGHDN and FVKESK. This CDR3 comprises 13 residues. This chain's CDR3 is CASSLPAAKTQYF. The CDR3 DNA is TGTGCCAGCAGTCTACCGGCGGCAAAGACCCAGTACTTC.

Many counts were recorded for this clonotype. This chain joins TRBV7-2 and TRBJ2-2; TRBD2 matches 13 bases. Germline V gives CDR1 SGHTA, CDR2 FQGNSA. This CDR3 has 15 amino acids. V shed 6 bases and J 8 bases; nucleotides not matched to a gene: 6. The CDR3, as DNA: TGTGCCAGCAGTTCCGGACTAGCGGGAGAAGGGGAGCTGTTTTTT. This codes for CASSSGLAGEGELFF.

This clonotype was found a few times. This CDR3 is CASSVRTGGINTEAFF. The CDR3 nucleotides read TGTGCCAGCAGCGTTAGGACAGGGGGAATCAACACTGAAGCTTTCTTT. V gene TRBV2 combines with J gene TRBJ1-1, with TRBD1 matching over 10 bases. The CDR3 covers 16 residues. CDR1 is SNHLY and CDR2 is FYNNEI in the germline V gene. V lost 6 bases, J lost 2 bases, and 9 bases stayed unmatched. Full variable domain (rest looked up from reference TRBV2 and TRBJ1-1): EPEVTQTPSHQVTQMGQEVILRCVPISNHLYFYWYRQILGQKVEFLVSFYNNEISEKSEIFDDQFSVERPDGSNFTLKIRSTKLEDSAMYFCASSVRTGGINTEAFFGQGTRLTVV.

This clonotype appeared many times. V and J are TRBV20-1 and TRBJ2-3; 14 bases match TRBD2. Germline V gives CDR1 DFQATT, CDR2 SNEGSKA (reference sequence). Trimming took 6 bases from V and 7 from J; bases not matched to a gene: 9. CDR3 length: 15 residues. CDR3 region: CSAPTSGRADYTQYF. CDR3 DNA sequence: TGCAGTGCCCCGACTAGCGGGAGGGCCGACTATACGCAGTATTTT.

The V call is TRBV5-1, the J call TRBJ1-2; D ambiguous. The CDR3 runs 15 residues. Germline CDR1 is SGHRS and CDR2 is YFSETQ. With 5 bases removed from V and 5 bases from J, the gap between germline ends came to 19 bases. The chain's CDR3 is CASRDLAKSVYGYTF. The CDR3 DNA sequence: TGCGCCAGCAGGGACCTGGCGAAGTCGGTGTATGGCTACACCTTC. The complete variable domain, with remaining parts taken from reference TRBV5-1 and TRBJ1-2, reads KAGVTQTPRYLIKTRGQQVTLSCSPISGHRSVSWYQQTPGQGLQFLFEYFSETQRNKGNFPGRFSGRQFSNSRSEMNVSTLELGDSALYLCASRDLAKSVYGYTFGSGTRLTVV.

The chain recombines TRBV11-2 with TRBJ2-1; 12 positions agree with TRBD2. The CDR3 length is 18 residues. The V gene's germline CDR1 is SGHAT and CDR2 FQNNGV. Trimming took 3 bases from V and 0 from J; bases not matched to a gene: 6. The DNA for the CDR3 is TGTGCCAGCAGCTTGTGGACTAGCGGGACCGTCTCCTACAATGAGCAGTTCTTC. This encodes CASSLWTSGTVSYNEQFF. The entire variable domain, with the rest obtained from reference TRBV11-2 and TRBJ2-1, is as follows: EAGVAQSPRYKIIEKRQSVAFWCNPISGHATLYWYQQILGQGPKLLIQFQNNGVVDDSQLPKDRFSAERLKGVDSTLKIQPAKLEDSAVYLCASSLWTSGTVSYNEQFFGPGTRLTVL.